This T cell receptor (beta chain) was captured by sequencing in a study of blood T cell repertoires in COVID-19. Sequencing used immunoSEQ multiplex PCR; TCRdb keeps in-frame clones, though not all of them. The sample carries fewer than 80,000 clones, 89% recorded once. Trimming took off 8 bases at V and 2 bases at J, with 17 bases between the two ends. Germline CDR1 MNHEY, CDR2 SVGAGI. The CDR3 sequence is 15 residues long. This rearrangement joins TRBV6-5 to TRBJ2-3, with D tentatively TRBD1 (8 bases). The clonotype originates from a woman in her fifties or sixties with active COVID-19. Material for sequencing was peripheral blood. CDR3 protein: CASATGGLYTDTQYF. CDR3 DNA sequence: TGTGCCAGCGCTACAGGGGGACTATACACAGATACGCAGTATTTT.